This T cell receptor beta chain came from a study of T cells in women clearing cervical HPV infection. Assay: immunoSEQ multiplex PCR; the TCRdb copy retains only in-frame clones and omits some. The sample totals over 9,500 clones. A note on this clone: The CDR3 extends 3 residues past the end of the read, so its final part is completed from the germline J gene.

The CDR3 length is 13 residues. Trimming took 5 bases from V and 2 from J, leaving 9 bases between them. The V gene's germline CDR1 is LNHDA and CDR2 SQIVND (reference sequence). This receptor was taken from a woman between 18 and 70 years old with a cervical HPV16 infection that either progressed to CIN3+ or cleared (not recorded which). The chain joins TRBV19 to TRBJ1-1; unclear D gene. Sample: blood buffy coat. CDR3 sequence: CASSRQRNTEAFF. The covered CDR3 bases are TGTGCCAGTAGTCGCCAGCGAAACACTGAA.